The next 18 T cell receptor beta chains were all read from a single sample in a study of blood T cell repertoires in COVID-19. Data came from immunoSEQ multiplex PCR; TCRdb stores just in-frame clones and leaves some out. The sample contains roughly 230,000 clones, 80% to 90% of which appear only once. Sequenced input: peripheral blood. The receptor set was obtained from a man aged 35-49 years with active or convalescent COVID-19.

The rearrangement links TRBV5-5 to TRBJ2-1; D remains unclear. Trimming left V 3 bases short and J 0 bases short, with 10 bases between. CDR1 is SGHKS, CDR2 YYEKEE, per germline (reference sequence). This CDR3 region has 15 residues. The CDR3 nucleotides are TGTGCCAGCAGCTCCAACAGTAACTCCTACAATGAGCAGTTCTTC. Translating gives CASSSNSNSYNEQFF.

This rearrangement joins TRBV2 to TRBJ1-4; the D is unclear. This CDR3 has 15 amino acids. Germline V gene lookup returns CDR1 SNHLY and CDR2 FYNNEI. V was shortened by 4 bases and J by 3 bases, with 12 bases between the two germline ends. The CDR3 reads CASSASGLANEKLFF. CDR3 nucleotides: TGTGCCAGCAGTGCATCGGGGTTGGCTAATGAAAAACTGTTTTTT.

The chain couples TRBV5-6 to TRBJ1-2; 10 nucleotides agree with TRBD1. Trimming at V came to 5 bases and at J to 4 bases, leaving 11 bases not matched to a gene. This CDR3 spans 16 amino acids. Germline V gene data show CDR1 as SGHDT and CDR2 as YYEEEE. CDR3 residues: CASSPRPGQGIYGYTF. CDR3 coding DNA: TGTGCCAGCAGTCCCAGACCGGGACAGGGGATCTATGGCTACACCTTC.

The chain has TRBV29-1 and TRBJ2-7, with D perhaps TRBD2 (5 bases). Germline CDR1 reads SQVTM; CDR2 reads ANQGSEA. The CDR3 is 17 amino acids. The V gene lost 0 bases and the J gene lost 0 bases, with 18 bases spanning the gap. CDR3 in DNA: TGCAGCGTTGAAGATCCCGGTGGGGTCGGGGACTCCTACGAGCAGTACTTC. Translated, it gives CSVEDPGGVGDSYEQYF.

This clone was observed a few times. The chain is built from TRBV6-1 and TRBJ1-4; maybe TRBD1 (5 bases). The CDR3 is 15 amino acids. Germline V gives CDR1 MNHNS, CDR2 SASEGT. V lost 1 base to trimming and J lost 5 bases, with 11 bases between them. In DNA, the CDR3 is TGTGCCAGCAGTGAAGGACAGAGCATAAATGAAAAACTGTTTTTT. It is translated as CASSEGQSINEKLFF.

DNA for the CDR3: TGTGCCAGCAGCCGGGGACAGGGAGAGAGGGGCTACACCTTC. Translated: CASSRGQGERGYTF. This chain connects TRBV5-8 to TRBJ1-2; 9 positions agree with TRBD1. This CDR3 contains 14 residues. The V gene end was trimmed by 4 bases and the J gene end by 8 bases; junction bases not matched to a gene: 9. Germline V gives CDR1 SGHTS, CDR2 YDEGEE.

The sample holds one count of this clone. The DNA of the CDR3 is TGCGCCAGCAGTGGACAGTCCGGAAACACCATATATTTT. Amino acids: CASSGQSGNTIYF. V usage is TRBV10-1 and J usage is TRBJ1-3, with a weak D call TRBD1 (5 bases). Germline assignment: CDR1 WNHNN and CDR2 SYGVQD (reference sequence). V was cut by 4 bases and J by 4 bases, with 8 bases left in between. CDR3 length equals 13 residues.

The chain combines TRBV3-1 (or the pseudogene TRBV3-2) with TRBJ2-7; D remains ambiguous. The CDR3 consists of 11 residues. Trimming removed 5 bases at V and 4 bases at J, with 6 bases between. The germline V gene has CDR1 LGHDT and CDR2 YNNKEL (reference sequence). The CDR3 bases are TGTGCCAGCAGCACACAATACGAGCAGTACTTC. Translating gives CASSTQYEQYF.

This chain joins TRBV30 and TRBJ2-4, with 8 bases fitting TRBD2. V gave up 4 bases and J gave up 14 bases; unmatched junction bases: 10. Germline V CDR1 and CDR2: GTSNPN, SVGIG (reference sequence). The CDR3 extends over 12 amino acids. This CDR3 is CAWIPGLVREYF. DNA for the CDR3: TGTGCCTGGATTCCGGGACTAGTAAGGGAGTACTTC.

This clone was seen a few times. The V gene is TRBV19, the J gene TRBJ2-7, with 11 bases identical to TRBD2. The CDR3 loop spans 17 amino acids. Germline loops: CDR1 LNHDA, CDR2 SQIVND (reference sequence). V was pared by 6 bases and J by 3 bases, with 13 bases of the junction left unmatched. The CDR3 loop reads CASRGTSGAKLDYEQYF. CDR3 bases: TGTGCCAGTAGGGGGACTAGCGGAGCCAAACTGGACTACGAGCAGTACTTC. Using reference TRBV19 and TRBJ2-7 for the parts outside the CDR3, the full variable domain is DGGITQSPKYLFRKEGQNVTLSCEQNLNHDAMYWYRQDPGQGLRLIYYSQIVNDFQKGDIAEGYSVSREKKESFPLTVTSAQKNPTAFYLCASRGTSGAKLDYEQYFGPGTRLTVT.

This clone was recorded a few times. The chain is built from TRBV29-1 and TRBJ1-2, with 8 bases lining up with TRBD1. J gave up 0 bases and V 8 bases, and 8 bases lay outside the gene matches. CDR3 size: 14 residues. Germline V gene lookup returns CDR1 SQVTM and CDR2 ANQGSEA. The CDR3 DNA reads TGCAGCACGGGACAGGACAGGACTAACTATGGCTACACCTTC. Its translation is CSTGQDRTNYGYTF. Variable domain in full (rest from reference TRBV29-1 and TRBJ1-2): SAVISQKPSRDICQRGTSLTIQCQVDSQVTMMFWYRQQPGQSLTLIATANQGSEATYESGFVIDKFPISRPNLTFSTLTVSNMSPEDSSIYLCSTGQDRTNYGYTFGSGTRLTVV.

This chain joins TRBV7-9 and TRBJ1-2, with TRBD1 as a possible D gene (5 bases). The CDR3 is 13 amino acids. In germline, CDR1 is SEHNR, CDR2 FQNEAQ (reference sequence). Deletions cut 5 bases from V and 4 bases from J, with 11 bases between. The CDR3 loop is CASSEKGAYGYTF. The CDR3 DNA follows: TGTGCCAGCAGCGAAAAAGGGGCCTATGGCTACACCTTC. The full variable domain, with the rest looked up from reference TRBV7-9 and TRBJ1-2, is DTGVSQNPRHKITKRGQNVTFRCDPISEHNRLYWYRQTLGQGPEFLTYFQNEAQLEKSRLLSDRFSAERPKGSFSTLEIQRTEQGDSAMYLCASSEKGAYGYTFGSGTRLTVV.

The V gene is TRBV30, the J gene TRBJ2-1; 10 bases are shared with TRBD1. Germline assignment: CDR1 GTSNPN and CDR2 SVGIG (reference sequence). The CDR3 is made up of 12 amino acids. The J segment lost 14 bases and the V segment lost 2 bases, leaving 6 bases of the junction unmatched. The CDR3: CAWSRSGTGEFF. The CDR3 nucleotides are TGTGCCTGGAGTAGGTCGGGGACAGGGGAGTTCTTC.

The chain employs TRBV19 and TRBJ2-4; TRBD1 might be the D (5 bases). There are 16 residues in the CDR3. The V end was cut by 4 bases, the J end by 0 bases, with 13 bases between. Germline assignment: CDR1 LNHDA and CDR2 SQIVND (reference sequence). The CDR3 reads CASSTDRELAKNIQYF. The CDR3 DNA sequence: TGTGCCAGTAGTACCGACAGAGAGTTAGCCAAAAACATTCAGTACTTC.

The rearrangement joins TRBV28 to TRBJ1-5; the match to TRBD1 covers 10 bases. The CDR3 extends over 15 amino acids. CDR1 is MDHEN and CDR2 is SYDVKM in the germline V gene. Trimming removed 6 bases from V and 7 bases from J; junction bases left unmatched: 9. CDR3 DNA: TGTGCCAGCAGCATAGGGACAGGGGTAAAACAGCCCCAGCATTTT. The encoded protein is CASSIGTGVKQPQHF.

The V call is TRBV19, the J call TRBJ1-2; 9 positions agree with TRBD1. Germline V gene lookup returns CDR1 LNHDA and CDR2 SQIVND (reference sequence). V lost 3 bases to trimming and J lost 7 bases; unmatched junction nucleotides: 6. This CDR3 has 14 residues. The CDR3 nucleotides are TGTGCCAGTAGTATGGTACAGGGGGCGCTTGGCTACACCTTC. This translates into CASSMVQGALGYTF.

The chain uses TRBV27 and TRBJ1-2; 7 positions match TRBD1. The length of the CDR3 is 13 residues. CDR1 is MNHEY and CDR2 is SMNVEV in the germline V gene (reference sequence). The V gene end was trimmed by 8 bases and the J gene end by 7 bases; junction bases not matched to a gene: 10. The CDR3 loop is CASGDRVVSGYTF. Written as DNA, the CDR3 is TGTGCCAGCGGGGACAGAGTAGTAAGTGGCTACACCTTC.

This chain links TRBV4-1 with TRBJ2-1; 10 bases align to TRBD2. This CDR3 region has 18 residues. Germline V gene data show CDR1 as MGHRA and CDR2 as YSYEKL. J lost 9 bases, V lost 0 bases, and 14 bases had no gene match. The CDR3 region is CASSQDSLAGVFPAEQFF. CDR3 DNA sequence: TGCGCCAGCAGCCAAGATAGTCTAGCGGGAGTTTTTCCCGCTGAGCAGTTCTTC.